This TCR beta chain derives from a study of cytomegalovirus exposure and HLA in healthy donors. PCR involved 60 Vbeta and 13 Jbeta primers. The protocol was immunoSEQ multiplex PCR, while the TCRdb copy is restricted to in-frame clones and leaves out a portion. The data include more than 40,000 clones; the top ten clones carry 2% to 2.5%. Regarding this clone: As yet, its antigen is unknown.

The study's findings and limits: With high specificity and sensitivity, the classifier reportedly diagnosed cytomegalovirus status. Earlier analysis found most TCR beta V segments productive about 90% or about 30% of the time. In a later analysis, V- and J-gene trimming of beta chains associated with a DCLRE1C missense variant, replicated independently.

The TCR was taken from a female donor in good health and CMV-seronegative. Material for sequencing was PBMCs.

The CDR3 coding sequence is TGTGCCAGCAGCTGGGGGACAGGGTCCTACGAGCAGTACTTC. As protein: CASSWGTGSYEQYF. The chain recombines TRBV5-6 with TRBJ2-7, with 9 bases matching TRBD1. The V and J ends lost 3 bases and 1 base, in that order; junction bases with no gene match: 2. This CDR3 has 14 amino acids. Germline CDR1 reads SGHDT; CDR2 reads YYEEEE.